Given below is one T cell receptor beta chain in context. No cognate antigen has been identified for it. Base qualities were left out, and no much larger clone turns up one base away. The immunoSEQ Assay, which relies on bias-controlled multiplex PCR amplification of genomic DNA, was used to profile TCRbeta CDR3 regions. Per the authors' processing: The absolute abundance of each unique TCRbeta CDR3 region was quantified after sequences were collapsed and filtered. Two models were used to test differential abundance: a binomial model (Fisher-equivalent) and a beta-binomial model that adds time-dependent variance fitted from healthy donors. Clones with fewer than 5 combined templates were removed, and differential abundance was called for clones with a Benjamini-Hochberg FDR below 0.01. The form v = (b*log(k)+a)^2 was used to model beta-binomial variance as a function of total template count across the two samples. Held by TCRdb, this immuneACCESS table contains in-frame sequences only and omits some clones. Under half of the omission traces to an unresolved V gene where checked; the cause of the rest is unknown. That table supplies the V and J calls and clone size; D and trimming were determined from the DNA. The sample data list 100,000 or so clones, and about 89% of these were observed just once. The ten biggest clones cover 15% to 20% of the sample.

The entry originates in a study of identifying expanded T cells in peripheral blood (dated by TCRdb to between 2019 and 2020). Regarding the complete study: Four technical replicates, made by sequencing separate aliquots from the same pool of genomic DNA, were compared pairwise. Findings and caveats that apply to the study as a whole: Variance in clone template counts between roughly 2-week samples significantly increased with total template count across all healthy donors. It was expected by the authors that biological variance in healthy repertoires might increase further over much longer intervals, such as months to years. Between technical replicates the binomial model flagged approximately 1.2 differentially abundant clones, whereas over around two weeks the binomial model flagged about 15 and over about 4 weeks approximately 20. Across all healthy-donor time intervals, the beta-binomial model significantly lowered both the number of clones called differentially abundant and the false-positive rate.

During the collection period, no immune events, such as infections, were documented for the healthy donors. Healthy-donor blood repertoires served as a training cohort to calibrate time-dependent variance in a beta-binomial model of T-cell clone differential abundance. The training cohort comprised approximately 10 healthy donors, 3 female and 7 male. Donor ages ranged from about 25 to 64 years, with an average of around 45 years. Whole blood from each healthy donor was obtained from a commercial supplier and was collected at three time points roughly 13 days apart. For immunosequencing, genomic DNA was extracted from whole blood that had not been sorted. V is reduced by 5 bases and J by 4 bases, leaving a spacing of 14 bases between them. For CDR1 and CDR2, the germline V gene lists MNHEY and SVGAGI. From the cysteine through the phenylalanine, the CDR3 covers 14 amino acids. This entry keeps only the CDR3 DNA: 42 bases, framed from base 1.

Sequencing used blood. The source is a person aged 18 to 75 in good health. The rearranged segments are TRBV6-5 and TRBJ1-1; tentative D gene TRBD1, with 6 bases matching. The bases read TGTGCCAGCAGTGGAAGGGGGTTAGGCACTGAAGCTTTCTTT. It is translated as CASSGRGLGTEAFF.